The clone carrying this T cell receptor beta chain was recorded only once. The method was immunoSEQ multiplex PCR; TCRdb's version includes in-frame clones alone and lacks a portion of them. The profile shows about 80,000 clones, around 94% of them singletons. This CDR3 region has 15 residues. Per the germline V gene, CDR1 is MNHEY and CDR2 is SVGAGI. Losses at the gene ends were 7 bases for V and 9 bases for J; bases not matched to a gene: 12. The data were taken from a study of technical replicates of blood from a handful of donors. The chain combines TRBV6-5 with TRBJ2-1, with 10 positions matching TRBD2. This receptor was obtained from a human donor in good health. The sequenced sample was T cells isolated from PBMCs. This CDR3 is CASTHGASGRSEQFF. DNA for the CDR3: TGTGCCAGCACCCACGGGGCTAGCGGGAGATCTGAGCAGTTCTTC.